This T cell receptor beta chain was identified during a study of immune evolution from preneoplasia to lung adenocarcinoma (dated by TCRdb to 2020 to 2023). At the level of the whole study: HLA loss of heterozygosity was seen in about 7%, 15% and 30% of AIS, MIA and ADC lesions, and in no AAH lesions. POLYSOLVER was used to infer Class I HLA alleles from exome data, and LOHHLA was used to detect allele-specific HLA loss. Immune contexture across lung adenocarcinoma precursors and invasive adenocarcinoma was profiled using immune gene expression, TCR sequencing and multiplex immunofluorescence. According to the study, roughly 100 samples went through TCR sequencing. Resected precursor lesions (AAH, AIS, MIA) and invasive adenocarcinomas were compared against paired morphologically normal lung tissue. The sample size depended on which specimens were available, not on a prior power calculation. In total, the cohort included roughly 53 patients with pulmonary nodules, all of whom underwent surgical resection. TCR sequencing data came from approximately 51 patients. The immune data were integrated with whole exome sequencing and methylation data from the same cohort of nodules.

The investigation overall reported the following: The highest top T cell clone frequencies were observed in normal lung, and a progressive decrease in top T cell clone frequencies appeared to occur from AAH through AIS, MIA and invasive adenocarcinoma. All patients were from Japan and China, so applicability to Western populations was uncertain. Normal lung showed the highest clonality, whereas later-stage lesions appeared to have higher T cell density and diversity but lower clonality. The findings reflected association rather than direct causation, and larger cohorts with long-term follow-up and longitudinal biopsies were considered necessary. Compared with EGFR-mutant or double wild-type lesions, KRAS-mutant nodules had the highest T cell clonality.

Between the mid-2010s and the late 2010s, the patients underwent resection in either Japan or China. The histologic diagnosis of each case was independently confirmed on H&E slides by two lung cancer pathologists. Premalignant or tumor cells were enriched for nucleic acid extraction by macro-dissection performed after pathologic assessment. The AllPrep DNA/RNA FFPE Kit was used to isolate DNA from FFPE tissue. Note on this clone: It has no known antigen specificity. Base qualities were left out, and no much larger clone turns up one base away.

The immunoSEQ hsTCRbeta Kit was used to sequence TCR beta CDR3 regions from DNA. Concerning the study's data processing: TCR sequencing data were analysed with the ImmunoSEQ Analyzer. T cell clonality was calculated on productive rearrangements as 1 minus Pielou's evenness. To measure T cell diversity, the inverse Simpson index was applied to productive templates. T cell density was defined as TCR beta template counts normalized to usable DNA, with usable DNA estimated by amplification and sequencing of housekeeping genes. Two-sided Kruskal-Wallis tests were used to compare TCR metrics across histologic stages. TCRdb holds this immuneACCESS table with in-frame rearrangements only. Some clones are missing; in checked studies, unresolved V genes explain under half, and the rest has no known cause. V, J and clone size derive from that table, while D and trimming were established from the DNA sequence. The sample table shows about 6,500 clones, and more than 75% are seen once. The ten largest clones represent approximately 3.3% of the sample.

The germline V gene gives CDR1 as MNHNS and CDR2 as SASEGT. V loses 7 bases at its end and J loses 3 bases; junction bases beyond the gene matches: 5. The CDR3, from cysteine to phenylalanine, totals 14 residues. The only DNA kept is the CDR3, 42 bases in frame from the first base. The sample taken for sequencing was FFPE lung adenocarcinoma in situ tissue. This sample's cell subset or site label indicates: preinvasive adenocarcinoma in situ (AIS). This clonotype was obtained from an older donor with lung adenocarcinoma. The sequence links TRBV6-1 to TRBJ2-1, with 8 bases matching TRBD2. The nucleotide sequence is TGTGCCAGCATTCCCCTAGCGGGCTACAATGAGCAGTTCTTC. Protein translation: CASIPLAGYNEQFF.